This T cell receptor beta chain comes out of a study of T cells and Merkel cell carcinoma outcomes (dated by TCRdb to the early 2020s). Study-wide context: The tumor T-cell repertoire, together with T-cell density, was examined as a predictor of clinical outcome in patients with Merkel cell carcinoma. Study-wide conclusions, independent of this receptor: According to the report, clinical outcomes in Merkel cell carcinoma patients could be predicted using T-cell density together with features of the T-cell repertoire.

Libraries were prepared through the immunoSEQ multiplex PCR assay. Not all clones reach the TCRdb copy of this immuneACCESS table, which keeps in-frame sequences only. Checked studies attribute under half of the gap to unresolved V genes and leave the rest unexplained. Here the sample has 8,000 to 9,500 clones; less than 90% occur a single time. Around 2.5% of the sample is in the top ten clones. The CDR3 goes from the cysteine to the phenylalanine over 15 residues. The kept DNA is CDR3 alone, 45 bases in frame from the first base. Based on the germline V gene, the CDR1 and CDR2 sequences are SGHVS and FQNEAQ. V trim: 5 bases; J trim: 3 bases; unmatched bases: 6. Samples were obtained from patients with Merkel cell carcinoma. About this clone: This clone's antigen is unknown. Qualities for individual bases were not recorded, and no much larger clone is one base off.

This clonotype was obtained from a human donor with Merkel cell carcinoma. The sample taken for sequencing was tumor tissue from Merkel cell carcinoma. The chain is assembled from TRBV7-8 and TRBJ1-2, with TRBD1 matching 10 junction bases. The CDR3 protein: CASSPTGGLHYGYTF. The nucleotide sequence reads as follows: TGTGCCAGCAGCCCGACAGGGGGCCTGCACTATGGCTACACCTTC.